This T cell receptor beta chain was documented in a study of T cells in Graves' hyperthyroidism and ophthalmopathy. A lack of ophthalmopathy progression within 18 months defined stable Graves' hyperthyroidism. The CDR3 regions of TCR beta were amplified from RNA transcripts. First-round RT-PCR of the TCR CDR3 relied on the HTBI primer set. TCRdb redid the calling of the multiplex PCR reads with MiXCR, one entry per CDR3 protein. The sample records approximately 510,000 distinct CDR3 sequences, less than 25% being singletons. In its sample, this clonotype was seen many times. In germline, CDR1 is SGDLS, CDR2 YYNGEE. This CDR3 is built from 15 residues. V lost 4 bases and J 8 bases, leaving 21 bases between the germline ends.

Sequencing was performed on blood. The TCR comes from a man younger than 30 with Graves' hyperthyroidism. V and J are TRBV9 and TRBJ1-2, with a possible D match to TRBD1 (6 bases). The CDR3 region has the DNA TGTGCCAGCAGCCCCCCGGGGCAGGGGCCCACGGGCTACACCTTC. Translating gives CASSPPGQGPTGYTF. Looking up the rest from reference TRBV9 and TRBJ1-2 gives the full variable domain: DSGVTQTPKHLITATGQRVTLRCSPRSGDLSVYWYQQSLDQGLQFLIQYYNGEERAKGNILERFSAQQFPDLHSELNLSSLELGDSALYFCASSPPGQGPTGYTFGSGTRLTVV.